This TCR beta chain was retrieved from a study of T cell responses to AZD1222 COVID-19 vaccine. Trimming took 6 bases from V and 1 from J, leaving 10 bases between them. Germline V lookup: CDR1 MDHEN, CDR2 SYDVKM. The CDR3 is made up of 14 amino acids. Some clones are missing from TCRdb's copy, which holds only in-frame ones; the method was immunoSEQ multiplex PCR. The data show about 140,000 clones, under 95% seen once. This clone turned up a few times. The receptor was isolated from an adult in good health. This material consisted of peripheral blood, taken on day 0 of AZD1222 vaccination. The gene calls are TRBV28 and TRBJ1-5, with D uncertain. The CDR3 nucleotides are TGTGCCAGCAGGTTGGTCCTAAGCAATCAGCCCCAGCATTTT. Protein: CASRLVLSNQPQHF. Full variable domain (rest looked up from reference TRBV28 and TRBJ1-5): DVKVTQSSRYLVKRTGEKVFLECVQDMDHENMFWYRQDPGLGLRLIYFSYDVKMKEKGDIPEGYSVSREKKERFSLILESASTNQTSMYLCASRLVLSNQPQHFGDGTRLSIL.